The clone carrying this TCR beta chain occurred a few times. V dropped 7 bases and J dropped 2 bases, with 11 bases sitting between them. Per germline, CDR1 LGHNT and CDR2 FRNRAP. CDR3 length: 13 residues. Measured with immunoSEQ multiplex PCR; TCRdb has only the in-frame clones, and not every one. The sample gives roughly 380,000 clones, roughly 90% of which show up once; about 2.7% is in the top ten. This record belongs to a study of blood T cell repertoires in COVID-19. Study context: The United States, Italy and Spain supplied acute and convalescent COVID-19 samples. PBMCs, B-cell-depleted T cells, or T cells were the source of the cDNA or gDNA that made up the material.

Membership in each cohort depended on participant-reported clinical history. The sequencing input was PBMCs or T cells enriched from blood (not recorded which). V and J are TRBV12-5 and TRBJ1-1; tentative D call: TRBD1 (5 bases). This receptor was identified in a woman younger than 45 who had recovered from COVID-19. This CDR3 is CASALGENTEAFF. Here the CDR3 DNA reads TGTGCTAGTGCCCTAGGGGAAAACACTGAAGCTTTCTTT. Full variable domain (remainder filled in from reference TRBV12-5 and TRBJ1-1): DARVTQTPRHKVTEMGQEVTMRCQPILGHNTVFWYRQTMMQGLELLAYFRNRAPLDDSGMPKDRFSAEMPDATLATLKIQPSEPRDSAVYFCASALGENTEAFFGQGTRLTVV.